These 27 T cell receptor beta chains were all obtained from the same sample, sequenced in a study of Graves' ophthalmopathy and Graves' hyperthyroidism. TCR beta CDR3 amplification used RNA transcripts. The first round was an RT-PCR with HTBI primers, and the second round was a multiplex PCR. TCRdb passed the multiplex PCR reads through MiXCR, listing each CDR3 protein once. This repertoire shows some 1.1 million distinct CDR3 sequences, about two fifths found once; its top ten account for 11%. Sample: peripheral blood or thyroid tissue (not recorded which). The receptors were gathered from an adult man with Graves' hyperthyroidism.

This clonotype was seen ten or more times. This chain uses TRBV4-3 with TRBJ2-6; D is unclear. Between the trimmed V and J ends, which lost 0 bases and 0 bases, there was a span of 6 bases. This CDR3 has 16 residues. The germline V gene has CDR1 LGHNA and CDR2 YSLEER. The CDR3 DNA reads TGCGCCAGCAGCCAAGATGGGATCTCTGGGGCCAACGTCCTGACTTTC. Its protein is CASSQDGISGANVLTF.

This clonotype has at least ten counts. The chain uses TRBV4-3 and TRBJ1-2; D may be TRBD1 (5 bases). CDR1 and CDR2 (germline): LGHNA, YSLEER. The CDR3 covers 14 residues. Trimming took 1 base from V and 4 from J, leaving 10 bases between them. The CDR3 DNA reads as TGCGCCAGCAGCCAAGGAGGAGGGGCCTATGGCTACACCTTC. It yields the protein CASSQGGGAYGYTF.

The chain joins TRBV7-9 to TRBJ1-1; D not certain. The CDR3 runs 11 residues. V was cut by 5 bases and J by 9 bases, with 10 bases left in between. Germline values: CDR1 SEHNR, CDR2 FQNEAQ (reference sequence). The CDR3 sequence is CASSHTEQAFF. The CDR3 coding sequence is TGTGCCAGCAGCCACACTGAACAAGCTTTCTTT.

The sample holds a few counts of this clonotype. The chain links TRBV4-1 to TRBJ1-2; 8 bases are a match to TRBD1. Trimming at V came to 8 bases and at J to 8 bases, leaving 7 bases not matched to a gene. This CDR3 is built from 12 residues. Per germline, CDR1 MGHRA and CDR2 YSYEKL. CDR3 residues: CASQRQGKGYTF. CDR3 nucleotide sequence: TGCGCCAGCCAGAGACAGGGGAAAGGCTACACCTTC.

Of note for this clonotype: This is likely a read error, given that the CDR3 carries no conserved phenylalanine or tryptophan at its end. J is TRBJ1-1 and V is TRBV9; D ambiguous. Trimming cost V 0 bases and J 11 bases, with 11 bases left between them. From germline, CDR1 is SGDLS and CDR2 YYNGEE. This CDR3 contains 12 residues. CDR3 sequence reads: CASSVVSGTAFS. DNA of the CDR3: TGTGCCAGCAGCGTAGTTAGTGGAACGGCTTTCTCT.

The sample holds a few counts of this clonotype. This sequence joins TRBV7-2 and TRBJ2-6; a possible D gene is TRBD1 (6 bases). Trimming shortened V by 8 bases and J by 4 bases, and 21 bases separated the two germline ends. The CDR3 runs 17 residues. Germline assignment: CDR1 SGHTA and CDR2 FQGNSA. CDR3 loop: CASSPLMGASGANVLTF. In nucleotides, the CDR3 is TGTGCCAGCTCACCTCTTATGGGGGCTTCGGGGGCCAACGTCCTGACTTTC.

This clonotype occurred many times. The CDR3 is CAISESPTGGPYEQYF. CDR3 DNA sequence: TGTGCCATCAGTGAGTCCCCAACGGGAGGGCCGTACGAGCAGTACTTC. The chain employs TRBV10-3 and TRBJ2-7, with TRBD2 matching 8 bases. The V gene's germline CDR1 is ENHRY and CDR2 SYGVKD. V lost 0 bases, J lost 4 bases, and 8 bases stayed unmatched. There are 16 residues in the CDR3.

This chain connects TRBV4-3 to TRBJ2-7, with TRBD1 identical over 7 bases. The CDR3 is 16 amino acids. The V gene's germline CDR1 is LGHNA and CDR2 YSLEER. Germline trimming cut 0 bases from V and 1 base from J; bases unmatched to any gene: 6. CDR3: CASSQDPGQNSYEQYF. For the CDR3, the DNA is TGCGCCAGCAGCCAAGATCCGGGACAGAATTCCTACGAGCAGTACTTC.

Concerning this clonotype: Given a much more abundant clone one base away, this may be a read error. The chain links TRBV6-5 to TRBJ1-6; D gene uncertain. The V gene lost 11 bases and the J gene lost 8 bases, with 22 bases spanning the gap. Germline V gene lookup returns CDR1 MNHEY and CDR2 SVGAGI. The CDR3 runs 15 residues. CDR3 sequence: CAGIPQTARDSPLHF. CDR3 in DNA: TGTGCCGGCATCCCTCAGACCGCCCGCGATTCACCCCTCCACTTT.

Note on this clonotype: A much larger clone sits a single nucleotide away, making a read error possible. This chain uses TRBV2 with TRBJ1-1; the D is unclear. There are 12 residues in the CDR3. CDR1 and CDR2 from the germline V gene are SNHLY and FYNNEI. V dropped 9 bases and J dropped 10 bases, with 18 bases sitting between them. The CDR3 DNA follows: TGTGCCAGAAGCTTTACCTCCAGTGCAGCTTTCTTT. Encoded protein: CARSFTSSAAFF.

About this clonotype itself: It may be a read error: a sequence one base away is much more abundant. J is TRBJ2-5 and V is TRBV10-1; TRBD2 aligns across 13 bases. This CDR3 has 17 amino acids. J was trimmed by 2 bases and V by 1 base; bases with no gene match: 4. Per germline, CDR1 WNHNN and CDR2 SYGVQD (reference sequence). The CDR3, as DNA: TGCGCCAGCAGTGAGTGGGGACTAGCGGGAATTCAAGAGACCCAGTACTTC. Translated: CASSEWGLAGIQETQYF.

The V gene is TRBV7-9, the J gene TRBJ1-4; weak D call: TRBD1 (5 bases). CDR1 and CDR2 from the germline V gene are SEHNR and FQNEAQ (reference sequence). The germline V and J ends were trimmed by 3 bases and 8 bases, with 25 bases remaining between them. This CDR3 is 18 amino acids long. The CDR3 sequence is CASSFPGGTSRSIEKLFF. Here the CDR3 DNA reads TGTGCCAGCAGCTTCCCTGGGGGGACTTCGCGATCTATCGAAAAACTGTTTTTT.

This chain uses TRBV7-9 with TRBJ2-7, with 12 bases lining up with TRBD2. CDR3 length equals 17 residues. The germline V gene has CDR1 SEHNR and CDR2 FQNEAQ (reference sequence). V trimming: 1 base; J trimming: 9 bases; junction bases outside the gene matches: 13. DNA of the CDR3: TGTGCCAGCAGCTTAGAGAACAGGCTAGCGGGAGGGATGATGCAGTACTTC. Translation gives CASSLENRLAGGMMQYF.

This clonotype has ten or more counts. This chain connects TRBV7-9 to TRBJ1-6; D unresolved. The CDR3 runs 11 residues. Deletions cut 5 bases from V and 16 bases from J, with 12 bases between. Germline V CDR1 and CDR2: SEHNR, FQNEAQ (reference sequence). The CDR3 nucleotides are TGTGCCAGCAGCCAGCGCGACACACTCCACTTT. Its protein product is CASSQRDTLHF. Full variable domain (rest looked up from reference TRBV7-9 and TRBJ1-6): DTGVSQNPRHKITKRGQNVTFRCDPISEHNRLYWYRQTLGQGPEFLTYFQNEAQLEKSRLLSDRFSAERPKGSFSTLEIQRTEQGDSAMYLCASSQRDTLHFGNGTRLTVT.

The V gene is TRBV13, the J gene TRBJ2-7, with 7 nucleotides matching TRBD1. V shed 5 bases, J shed 0 bases, and the junction held 7 bases outside the gene matches. Germline CDR1 PRHDT, CDR2 FYEKMQ (reference sequence). The CDR3 consists of 15 residues. CDR3 DNA: TGTGCCAGCAGCGTAAAGACAGGGTTCTCCTACGAGCAGTACTTC. Translation gives CASSVKTGFSYEQYF. Based on the CDR3 plus reference TRBV13 and TRBJ2-7, the full variable domain is AAGVIQSPRHLIKEKRETATLKCYPIPRHDTVYWYQQGPGQDPQFLISFYEKMQSDKGSIPDRFSAQQFSDYHSELNMSSLELGDSALYFCASSVKTGFSYEQYFGPGTRLTVT.

This clonotype showed up many times. The rearrangement uses TRBV7-9 and TRBJ2-5; 7 nucleotides align to TRBD1. The CDR3 sequence is 15 residues long. Germline V CDR1 and CDR2: SEHNR, FQNEAQ (reference sequence). The V segment lost 4 bases and the J segment 8 bases; nucleotides outside the gene matches: 13. In DNA, the CDR3 is TGTGCCAGCAGCTCTCGGACAGGCAGCGTTGGAACCCAGTACTTC. Protein: CASSSRTGSVGTQYF. Drawing the rest from reference TRBV7-9 and TRBJ2-5, the complete variable domain is DTGVSQNPRHKITKRGQNVTFRCDPISEHNRLYWYRQTLGQGPEFLTYFQNEAQLEKSRLLSDRFSAERPKGSFSTLEIQRTEQGDSAMYLCASSSRTGSVGTQYFGPGTRLLVL.

This clonotype was counted ten times or more. The chain is built from TRBV7-2 and TRBJ1-2; TRBD1 aligns across 9 bases. The CDR3 is made up of 15 amino acids. After removal of 3 bases from V and 4 bases from J, the junction contained 6 bases not matched to a gene. Germline V gene data show CDR1 as SGHTA and CDR2 as FQGNSA. In DNA, the CDR3 is TGTGCCAGCAGCTTTGATTTGACAGGGGGCTATGGCTACACCTTC. The encoded protein is CASSFDLTGGYGYTF.

At least ten counts were recorded for this clonotype. V gene TRBV11-3 combines with J gene TRBJ1-2; TRBD1 might be the D (5 bases). CDR1 and CDR2 (germline): SGHNT, YENEEA. There are 11 residues in the CDR3. V lost 9 bases and J 4 bases, leaving 9 bases between the germline ends. CDR3 nucleotide sequence: TGTGCCAGACGGGACGCCTATGGCTACACCTTC. This gives the protein CARRDAYGYTF.

This clonotype has a handful of counts. This chain connects TRBV20-1 to TRBJ1-2; a weak D match, TRBD1 (5 bases). Germline CDR1 DFQATT, CDR2 SNEGSKA (reference sequence). The CDR3 length is 14 residues. V lost 0 bases, J lost 2 bases, and 10 bases lay in between. The CDR3 bases are TGCAGTGCTAGAGATGGGCAGGGAAACTATGGCTACACCTTC. It is translated as CSARDGQGNYGYTF.

This clonotype was counted many times. The chain has TRBV6-5 and TRBJ1-6; D may be TRBD1 (5 bases). The CDR3 has 13 residues. The ends were cut back, 2 bases at V and 12 bases at J, with 11 bases in the middle. Germline lookup yields CDR1 MNHEY and CDR2 SVGAGI. The CDR3 DNA sequence: TGTGCCAGCAGTTACAACGGGGGGGTACCCCTCCACTTT. Translated, it gives CASSYNGGVPLHF.

Turning to this clonotype: A much larger clone differs from this one at a single base, so this may be a read error. The chain employs TRBV7-6 and TRBJ1-4; D unclear. The CDR3 loop spans 13 amino acids. Germline values: CDR1 SGHVS, CDR2 FNYEAQ. V was trimmed by 5 bases and J by 8 bases, leaving 12 bases between them. The CDR3 DNA is TGTGCCAGCAGCGGCGAGCCCCGCGAAAAACTGTTTTTT. This gives the protein CASSGEPREKLFF.

Concerning this clonotype itself: One junction end disagrees with the germline gene, perhaps due to a read error. The V gene is TRBV15, the J gene TRBJ2-5; no firm D call. The CDR3 is 14 amino acids. The V gene's germline CDR1 is LNHNV and CDR2 YYDKDF (reference sequence). CDR3 in DNA: TGTGCCACCAATCCGCCCACATTCCAAGAGGCCCAGTACTTC. Translating gives CATNPPTFQEAQYF.

In its sample, this clonotype was seen many times. This sequence joins TRBV10-3 and TRBJ2-7; 8 bases align to TRBD1. The CDR3 has 13 amino acids. Germline V lookup: CDR1 ENHRY, CDR2 SYGVKD. J was trimmed by 3 bases and V by 10 bases; bases with no gene match: 8. CDR3 nucleotide sequence: TGTGCCACCCTCGACAGGGGCGTCTACGAGCAGTACTTC. The encoded protein is CATLDRGVYEQYF.

The chain has TRBV6-5 and TRBJ2-5; TRBD1 or TRBD2 may be the D gene (6 bases each). CDR3 size: 17 residues. Germline loops: CDR1 MNHEY, CDR2 SVGAGI. Trimming took off 6 bases at V and 7 bases at J, with 27 bases between the two ends. The CDR3 sequence: CASSPGGRGGTGGTQYF. CDR3 sequence (DNA): TGTGCCAGCAGCCCCGGAGGCAGGGGCGGCACCGGGGGGACCCAGTACTTC.

This clonotype has a count of ten or more. The rearrangement links TRBV20-1 to TRBJ1-2; tentatively, D is TRBD1 (6 bases). The germline V and J ends were trimmed by 0 bases and 8 bases, with 19 bases remaining between them. Germline-derived CDR1 and CDR2 are DFQATT and SNEGSKA (reference sequence). The CDR3 consists of 15 residues. The CDR3 nucleotides read TGCAGTGCTAGAGATCGAAAATCCGGGACAACGGGCTACACCTTC. This gives the protein CSARDRKSGTTGYTF.

In its sample, this clonotype was seen many times. This chain connects TRBV7-2 to TRBJ1-5, with TRBD1 matching over 8 bases. The germline V gene encodes CDR1 SGHTA and CDR2 FQGNSA. The CDR3 is 15 amino acids. The V gene end was trimmed by 5 bases and the J gene end by 4 bases; junction bases not matched to a gene: 7. DNA of the CDR3: TGTGCCAGCAGCCCTTTGGGACAGGAAAATCAGCCCCAGCATTTT. The encoded protein is CASSPLGQENQPQHF.

This clonotype was detected only a few times. The chain combines TRBV11-2 with TRBJ2-7; D remains unclear. V dropped 4 bases and J dropped 7 bases, with 8 bases sitting between them. The CDR3 spans 11 residues. Germline lookup yields CDR1 SGHAT and CDR2 FQNNGV. In nucleotides, the CDR3 is TGTGCCAGCAGCTCCCATTGGGAGCAGTACTTC. As protein: CASSSHWEQYF.